A single sample is the source of the 7 T cell receptor beta chains below, sequenced in a study of vaccination and CD4 T cells after COVID-19. Which antigens these TCRs recognize remains unknown. The Oncomine TCR Beta short-read assay was applied to DNA of cultured CD4+ T cells. TCRdb independently ran MiXCR on the PCR reads; one entry per CDR3 protein. The repertoire includes some 18,000 distinct CDR3 sequences, over 40% of them detected once, and approximately 2.7% sits in the top ten. As to treatment: roughly ten-day PBMC culture with coronavirus spike peptide pools or control peptides (ViraFEST assay). The source material was CD4+ T cells from blood, cultured in vitro, sampled after SARS-CoV-2 vaccination. The receptors here all came from a human donor who had recovered from COVID-19.

The V call is TRBV7-8, the J call TRBJ2-7; perhaps TRBD2 as D (5 bases). The CDR3 is 14 amino acids. V was pared by 5 bases and J by 0 bases, with 11 bases between. CDR1 is SGHVS and CDR2 is FQNEAQ in the germline V gene. The CDR3 DNA sequence: TGTGCCAGCAGCCCCCGGGGTGGCTCCTACGAGCAGTACTTC. This gives the protein CASSPRGGSYEQYF.

The chain employs TRBV12-5 and TRBJ2-3; 7 nucleotides line up with TRBD1. The V gene's germline CDR1 is LGHNT and CDR2 FRNRAP. The V gene end was trimmed by 3 bases and the J gene end by 1 base; junction bases not matched to a gene: 4. The CDR3 length is 15 residues. Written as DNA, the CDR3 is TGTGCTAGTGGTTTCTACAGGGGTGGCACAGATACGCAGTATTTT. Amino acid sequence: CASGFYRGGTDTQYF.

This clonotype turned up a few times. This chain joins TRBV7-6 and TRBJ1-2; D remains ambiguous. The CDR3 is 14 residues long. CDR1 and CDR2 (germline): SGHVS, FNYEAQ. V was cut by 2 bases and J by 6 bases, with 13 bases left in between. The CDR3 reads CASSLSQASNGYTF. The CDR3 nucleotides are TGTGCCAGCAGCTTATCCCAAGCGTCAAATGGCTACACCTTC.

V is TRBV10-3 and J is TRBJ1-1; D possibly corresponds to TRBD1 (5 bases). The CDR3 is 14 amino acids. The germline CDR1 and CDR2 sequences are ENHRY and SYGVKD. Between the trimmed V and J ends, which lost 10 bases and 1 base, there was a span of 16 bases. Here the CDR3 reads CATTTPGANTEAFF. CDR3 bases: TGTGCCACCACAACCCCCGGGGCGAACACTGAAGCTTTCTTT.

The chain couples TRBV6-1 to TRBJ1-1; TRBD1 matches at 10 bases. V dropped 6 bases and J dropped 3; count of bases not matched to a gene: 10. The CDR3 runs 16 residues. Germline V lookup: CDR1 MNHNS, CDR2 SASEGT. In DNA, the CDR3 is TGTGCCAGCAGCCGACAGGGGGCGATTGCGGACACTGAAGCTTTCTTT. Translated, it gives CASSRQGAIADTEAFF.

V and J are TRBV20-1 and TRBJ2-1, with 14 bases identical to TRBD2. The V and J ends lost 1 base and 9 bases, in that order; junction bases with no gene match: 11. Germline values: CDR1 DFQATT, CDR2 SNEGSKA (reference sequence). The CDR3 is 17 residues long. In DNA, the CDR3 is TGCAGTGCTAGAGTTCCGACTAGCGGGAGGGCTTCTGGTGAGCAGTTCTTC. This sequence encodes CSARVPTSGRASGEQFF.

The rearrangement links TRBV5-1 to TRBJ1-2, with D maybe TRBD1 (5 bases). Germline loops: CDR1 SGHRS, CDR2 YFSETQ. Deletions cut 7 bases from V and 6 bases from J, with 22 bases between. The CDR3 length is 15 residues. This CDR3 reads CASRQTAPGKDGYTF. The CDR3 nucleotides are TGCGCCAGCCGACAGACGGCACCCGGGAAGGATGGCTACACCTTC.